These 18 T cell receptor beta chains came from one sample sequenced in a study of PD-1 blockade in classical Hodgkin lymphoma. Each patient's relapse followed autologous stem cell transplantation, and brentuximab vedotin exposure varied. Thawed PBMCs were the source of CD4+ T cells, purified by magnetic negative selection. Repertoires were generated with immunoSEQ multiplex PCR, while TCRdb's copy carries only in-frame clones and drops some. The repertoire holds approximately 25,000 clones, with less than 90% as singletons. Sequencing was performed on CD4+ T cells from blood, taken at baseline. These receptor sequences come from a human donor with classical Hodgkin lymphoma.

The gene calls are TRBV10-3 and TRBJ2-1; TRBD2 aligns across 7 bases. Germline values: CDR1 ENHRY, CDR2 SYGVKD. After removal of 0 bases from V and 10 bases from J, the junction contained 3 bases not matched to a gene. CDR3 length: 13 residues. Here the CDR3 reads CAISESWGGEQFF. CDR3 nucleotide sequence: TGTGCCATCAGTGAGTCTTGGGGAGGGGAGCAGTTCTTC.

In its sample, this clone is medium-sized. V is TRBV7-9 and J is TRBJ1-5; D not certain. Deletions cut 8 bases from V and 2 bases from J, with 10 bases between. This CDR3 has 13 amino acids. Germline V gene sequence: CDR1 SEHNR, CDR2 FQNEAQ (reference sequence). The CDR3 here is CASSTTGNQPQHF. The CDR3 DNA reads TGTGCCAGCTCAACCACAGGCAATCAGCCCCAGCATTTT. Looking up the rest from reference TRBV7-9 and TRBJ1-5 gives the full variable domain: DTGVSQNPRHKITKRGQNVTFRCDPISEHNRLYWYRQTLGQGPEFLTYFQNEAQLEKSRLLSDRFSAERPKGSFSTLEIQRTEQGDSAMYLCASSTTGNQPQHFGDGTRLSIL.

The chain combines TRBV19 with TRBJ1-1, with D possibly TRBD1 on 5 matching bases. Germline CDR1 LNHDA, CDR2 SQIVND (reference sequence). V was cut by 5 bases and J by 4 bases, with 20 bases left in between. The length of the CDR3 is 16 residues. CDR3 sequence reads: CASSHLPGLGITEAFF. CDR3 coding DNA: TGTGCCAGTAGTCATCTCCCAGGGTTAGGAATCACTGAAGCTTTCTTT.

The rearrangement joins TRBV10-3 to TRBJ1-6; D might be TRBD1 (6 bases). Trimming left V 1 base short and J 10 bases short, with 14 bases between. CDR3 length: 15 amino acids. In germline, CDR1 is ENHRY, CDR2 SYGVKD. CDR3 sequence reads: CAISELDSRQSPLHF. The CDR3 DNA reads TGTGCCATCAGTGAGTTGGACAGTCGGCAGTCACCCCTCCACTTT.

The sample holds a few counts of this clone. CDR3 sequence (DNA): TGTGCCACCAAGTTCGGTACGCTCTACAATGAGCAGTTCTTC. The encoded protein is CATKFGTLYNEQFF. The J gene is TRBJ2-1, the V gene TRBV6-5; D not certain. Germline CDR1 and CDR2: MNHEY and SVGAGI. This CDR3 comprises 14 residues. V lost 10 bases, J lost 3 bases, and 16 bases lay in between.

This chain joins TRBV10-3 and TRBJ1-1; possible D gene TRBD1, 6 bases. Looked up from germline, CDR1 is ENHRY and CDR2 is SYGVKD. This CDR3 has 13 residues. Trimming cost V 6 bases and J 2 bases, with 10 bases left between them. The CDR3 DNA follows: TGTGCCATCAGCCCACAGGGAAACACTGAAGCTTTCTTT. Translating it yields CAISPQGNTEAFF.

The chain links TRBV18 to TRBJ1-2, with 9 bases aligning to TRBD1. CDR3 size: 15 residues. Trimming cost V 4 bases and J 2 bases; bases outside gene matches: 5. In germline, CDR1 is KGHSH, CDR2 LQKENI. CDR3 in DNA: TGTGCCAGCTCACTCGGGACAGGGACGAACTATGGCTACACCTTC. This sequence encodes CASSLGTGTNYGYTF.

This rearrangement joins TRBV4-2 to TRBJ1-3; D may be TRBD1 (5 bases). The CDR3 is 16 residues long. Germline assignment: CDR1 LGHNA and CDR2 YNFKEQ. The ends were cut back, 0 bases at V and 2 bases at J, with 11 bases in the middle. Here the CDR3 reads CASSQEGGTTGNTIYF. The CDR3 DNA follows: TGTGCCAGCAGCCAAGAGGGAGGGACTACTGGAAACACCATATATTTT.

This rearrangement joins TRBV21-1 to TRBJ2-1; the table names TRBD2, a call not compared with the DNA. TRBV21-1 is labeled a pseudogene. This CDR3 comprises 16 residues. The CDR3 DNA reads TGTGCCAGCTATAGCGGGGGGGCGATAACCTACAATGAGCAGTTCTTC. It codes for CASYSGGAITYNEQFF.

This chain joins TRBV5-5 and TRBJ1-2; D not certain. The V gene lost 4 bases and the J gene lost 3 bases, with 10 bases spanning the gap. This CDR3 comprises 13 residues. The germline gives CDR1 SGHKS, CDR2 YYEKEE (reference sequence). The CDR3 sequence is CASSLNTDYGYTF. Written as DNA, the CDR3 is TGTGCCAGCAGCCTAAACACCGACTATGGCTACACCTTC.

As DNA, the CDR3 is TGTGCCAGCTCACCACAGAGGACGGGGAACACTGAAGCTTTCTTT. It specifies CASSPQRTGNTEAFF. This chain joins TRBV18 and TRBJ1-1; D gene ambiguous. There are 15 residues in the CDR3. Germline CDR1 KGHSH, CDR2 LQKENI. The ends were cut back, 1 base at V and 1 base at J, with 10 bases in the middle.

The CDR3 spells CASSPGPMNTEAFF. CDR3 nucleotides: TGTGCCAGCAGCCCCGGACCGATGAACACTGAAGCTTTCTTT. The rearrangement joins TRBV7-2 to TRBJ1-1; D remains ambiguous. This CDR3 contains 14 residues. The ends were cut back, 5 bases at V and 0 bases at J, with 10 bases in the middle. The germline CDR1 and CDR2 sequences are SGHTA and FQGNSA.

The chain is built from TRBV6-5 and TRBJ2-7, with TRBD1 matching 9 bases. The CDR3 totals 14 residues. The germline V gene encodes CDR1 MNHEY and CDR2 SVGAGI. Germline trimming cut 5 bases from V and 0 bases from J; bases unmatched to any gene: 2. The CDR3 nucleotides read TGTGCCAGCAGTAGACAGGGGGGCTCCTACGAGCAGTACTTC. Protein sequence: CASSRQGGSYEQYF.

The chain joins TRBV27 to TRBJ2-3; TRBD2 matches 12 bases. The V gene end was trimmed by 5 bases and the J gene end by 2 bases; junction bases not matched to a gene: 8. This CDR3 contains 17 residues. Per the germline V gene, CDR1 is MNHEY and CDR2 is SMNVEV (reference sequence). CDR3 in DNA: TGTGCCAGCAGTCCAAGACTAGCGGGGGAGGCCACAGATACGCAGTATTTT. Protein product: CASSPRLAGEATDTQYF.

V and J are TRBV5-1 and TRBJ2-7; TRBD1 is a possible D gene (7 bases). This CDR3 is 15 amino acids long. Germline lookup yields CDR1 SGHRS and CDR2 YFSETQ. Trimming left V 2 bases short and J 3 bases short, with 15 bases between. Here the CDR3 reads CASSFGGTANYEQYF. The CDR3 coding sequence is TGCGCCAGCAGCTTTGGAGGGACAGCGAACTACGAGCAGTACTTC. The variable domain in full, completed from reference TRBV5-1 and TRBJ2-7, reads KAGVTQTPRYLIKTRGQQVTLSCSPISGHRSVSWYQQTPGQGLQFLFEYFSETQRNKGNFPGRFSGRQFSNSRSEMNVSTLELGDSALYLCASSFGGTANYEQYFGPGTRLTVT.

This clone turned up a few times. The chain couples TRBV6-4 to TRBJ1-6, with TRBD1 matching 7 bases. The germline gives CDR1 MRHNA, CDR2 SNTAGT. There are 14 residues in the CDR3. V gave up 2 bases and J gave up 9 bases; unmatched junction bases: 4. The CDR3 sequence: CASSDSPGGSPLHF. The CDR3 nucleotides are TGTGCCAGCAGTGACAGTCCAGGGGGTTCACCCCTCCACTTT.

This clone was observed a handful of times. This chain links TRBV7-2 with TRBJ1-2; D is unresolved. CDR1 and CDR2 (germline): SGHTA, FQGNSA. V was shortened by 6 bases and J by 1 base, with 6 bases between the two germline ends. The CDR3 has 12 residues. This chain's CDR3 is CASSSLNYGYTF. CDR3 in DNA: TGTGCCAGCAGTTCCCTTAACTATGGCTACACCTTC. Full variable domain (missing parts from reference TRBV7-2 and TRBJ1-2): GAGVSQSPSNKVTEKGKDVELRCDPISGHTALYWYRQSLGQGLEFLIYFQGNSAPDKSGLPSDRFSAERTGGSVSTLTIQRTQQEDSAVYLCASSSLNYGYTFGSGTRLTVV.

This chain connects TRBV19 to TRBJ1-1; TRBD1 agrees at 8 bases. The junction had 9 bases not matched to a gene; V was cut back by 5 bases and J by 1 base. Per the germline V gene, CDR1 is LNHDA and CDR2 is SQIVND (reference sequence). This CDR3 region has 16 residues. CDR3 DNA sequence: TGTGCCAGTAGTCGACAGGGGAATAGCCCGAACACTGAAGCTTTCTTT. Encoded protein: CASSRQGNSPNTEAFF.